This T cell receptor (beta chain) is drawn from a study of vaccination and CD4 T cells after COVID-19. Oncomine TCR Beta short-read sequencing was applied to DNA from cultured CD4+ T cells. In TCRdb, the PCR reads were re-called with MiXCR into one record per CDR3 protein. The sample shows roughly 16,000 distinct CDR3 sequences, roughly 56% of them seen only once. Treatment denoted: roughly 11-day PBMC culture with coronavirus spike peptide pools or control peptides (ViraFEST assay). This CDR3 is 13 amino acids long. The V and J ends lost 0 bases and 7 bases respectively, with 9 bases between them. Germline V lookup: CDR1 LNHNV, CDR2 YYDKDF (reference sequence). This clonotype occurred a few times. Its antigen is unknown.

The sample consisted of CD4+ T cells from blood, cultured in vitro. The source of this sequence is a human donor who had recovered from COVID-19. The chain combines TRBV15 with TRBJ1-1; the D gene is possibly TRBD1 (5 bases). CDR3 DNA sequence: TGTGCCACCAGCAGAGATAGGAGGGGTGAAGCTTTCTTT. Its translation is CATSRDRRGEAFF.